The T cell receptor (beta chain) described here comes from a study of low-dose radiotherapy and immunotherapy resistance in tumors. Across the whole study: A total of 6.5 Gy was given to Cohort 1 as 0.5 Gy per fraction every 2 weeks. The study gave patients oral aspirin 300 mg daily for four cycles from cycle 1 day 1.

This clonotype was observed at least ten times. The time point was: before trial treatment. Administered to the donors were nivolumab, ipilimumab, aspirin, low-dose cyclophosphamide and low-dose radiotherapy. The patients who were eligible all carried advanced solid tumors that lacked tumor-infiltrating lymphocytes, meaning the tumors were TIL-negative. First-strand cDNA used TRAV- and TRBV-specific primers, covering alpha and beta chains. With a constant-region primer and a V-primer adapter, TCRs were subjected to about 20 PCR cycles of amplification. TCRdb ran MiXCR on the reads and lists one entry per CDR3 protein. Among about 82,000 distinct CDR3 sequences listed, approximately 17% were seen once. This receptor was identified in a male donor with prostate cancer. The sample was PBMCs, taken before treatment.

The CDR3: CASSREQYNEQFF. The CDR3 coding sequence is TGTGCCAGCAGCCGGGAGCAATACAATGAGCAGTTCTTC. The V call is TRBV5-4, the J call TRBJ2-1, with D perhaps matching TRBD2 (6 bases). V shed 4 bases and J shed 4 bases, with 9 bases lying between them. Germline V gene lookup returns CDR1 SGHNT and CDR2 YYREEE (reference sequence). The CDR3 covers 13 residues.